This T cell receptor (beta chain) was recovered during a study of blood T cell repertoires in COVID-19. Study overall: Spain, Italy and the United States supplied samples that represented acute and convalescent COVID-19.

The CDR3 covers 13 residues. CDR1 LGHDT and CDR2 YNNKEL come from the germline V gene (reference sequence). The trim removed 5 bases at V and 2 bases at J, leaving 3 bases unmatched. Generated by immunoSEQ multiplex PCR, the TCRdb table keeps only in-frame clones and is missing some. The sample lists some 250,000 clones, 84% occurring once. This clone has just a few counts. This clonotype was obtained from a man aged 60 to 75 with acute or convalescent COVID-19. The specimen sequenced was peripheral blood. V usage is TRBV3-1 (or the pseudogene TRBV3-2) and J usage is TRBJ2-7; TRBD1 agrees at 7 bases. The CDR3 region is CASSSGQPYEQYF. The CDR3 DNA sequence: TGTGCCAGCAGCTCGGGACAGCCCTACGAGCAGTACTTC.